The present entry profiles one TCR beta chain with its context. As yet, its antigen is unknown. Using immunoSEQ multiplex PCR, the repertoire was profiled, and TCRdb retains in-frame clones only, with some absent. The sample includes nearly 20,000 clones, 85% to 90% seen only once; the top ten take 15% to 20%. The V gene's germline CDR1 is SGHRS and CDR2 YFSETQ. This CDR3 has 12 residues. V gave up 2 bases and J gave up 8 bases, with 10 bases separating them. This record belongs to a study of OX40 agonist ivuxolimab in advanced cancers. Study overall: Partial responses were observed in three patients, of whom one had hepatocellular carcinoma and two had cutaneous melanoma. General study findings and limits: Near-lowest levels of clonal expansion characterized partial responders at 0.1-3.0 mg/kg. Normalized expansion of T-cell clones was also low for some nonresponders.

This TCR was sampled from an adult with an advanced solid tumor such as melanoma, head and neck, liver or kidney cancer. The starting material was CD4+ or CD8+ T cells sorted from blood, obtained in a trial of the OX40 agonist ivuxolimab. This sequence joins TRBV5-1 and TRBJ1-2, with D perhaps TRBD1 (6 bases). CDR3 coding DNA: TGCGCCAGCAGCTTACAGGGACAAGGCTACACCTTC. Its translation: CASSLQGQGYTF.